This is a list of T cell receptor beta chains from one sample in a study of cytotoxic CD8 clonotypes in ibrutinib-treated CLL. Repertoires were generated with immunoSEQ multiplex PCR, while TCRdb's copy carries only in-frame clones and drops some. The table shows tens of thousands of clones, with approximately 62% occurring only once. The sequences come from PBMCs, collected before ibrutinib treatment. These receptors were collected from a human donor with chronic lymphocytic leukemia. The CDR3 runs from the conserved cysteine through the conserved F or W. Fields, in order: V gene, J gene, CDR3 protein.

TRBV6-5,TRBJ2-2,CASSYSYGITGELFF
TRBV5-1,TRBJ2-2,CASRILAGHGGGELFF
TRBV4-1,TRBJ2-1,CASSQRLVNNEQFF
TRBV29-1,TRBJ2-3,CSVTGLPVTDTQYF
TRBV2,TRBJ1-5,CASSAEKNQPQHF
TRBV18,TRBJ2-7,CASSPQGSYEQYF
TRBV27,TRBJ1-5,CASRPSGAGSNQPQHF
TRBV11-2,TRBJ1-6,CASSLGAEPYNSPLHF
TRBV18,TRBJ2-1,CASSPNRASSYNEQFF
TRBV5-6,TRBJ2-3,CASSLKTSYRADTQYF
TRBV7-9,TRBJ2-7,CASSSQGREQYF
TRBV19,TRBJ2-3,CASSIGLWDTQYF
TRBV10-3,TRBJ1-2,CAISGGVGANYGYTF
TRBV5-1,TRBJ2-5,CASGNLTRGQETQYF
TRBV9,TRBJ2-3,CASSSPGQSSTSGSTDTQYF
TRBV19,TRBJ1-4,CASTGLTTNEKLFF